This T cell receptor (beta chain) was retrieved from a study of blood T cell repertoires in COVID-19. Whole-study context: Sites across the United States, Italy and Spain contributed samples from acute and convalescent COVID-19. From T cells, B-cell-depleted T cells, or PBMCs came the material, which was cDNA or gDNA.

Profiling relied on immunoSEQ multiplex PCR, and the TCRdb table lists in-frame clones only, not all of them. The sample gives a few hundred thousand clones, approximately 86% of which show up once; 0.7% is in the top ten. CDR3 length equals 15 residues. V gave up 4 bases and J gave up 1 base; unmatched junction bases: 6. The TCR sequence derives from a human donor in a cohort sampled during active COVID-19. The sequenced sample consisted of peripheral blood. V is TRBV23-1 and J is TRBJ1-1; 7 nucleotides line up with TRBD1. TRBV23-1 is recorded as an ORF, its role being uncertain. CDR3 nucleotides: TGCGCCAGCAGTCGCTGGTACAGGGGGAACACTGAAGCTTTCTTT. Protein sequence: CASSRWYRGNTEAFF.